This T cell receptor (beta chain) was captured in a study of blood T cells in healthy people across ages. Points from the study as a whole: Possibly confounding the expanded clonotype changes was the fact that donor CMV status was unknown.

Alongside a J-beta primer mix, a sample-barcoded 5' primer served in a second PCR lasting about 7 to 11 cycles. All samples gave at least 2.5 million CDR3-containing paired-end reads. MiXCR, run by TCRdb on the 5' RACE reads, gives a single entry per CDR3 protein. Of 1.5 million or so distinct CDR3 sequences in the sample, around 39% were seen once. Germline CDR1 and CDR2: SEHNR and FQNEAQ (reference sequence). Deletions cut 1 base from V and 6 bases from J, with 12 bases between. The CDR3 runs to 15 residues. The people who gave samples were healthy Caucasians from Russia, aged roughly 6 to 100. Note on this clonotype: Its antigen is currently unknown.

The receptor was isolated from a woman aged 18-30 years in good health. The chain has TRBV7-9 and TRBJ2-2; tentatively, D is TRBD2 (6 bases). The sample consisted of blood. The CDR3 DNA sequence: TGTGCCAGCAGCTTAGGACTAGGTGACGCCGGGGAGCTGTTTTTT. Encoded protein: CASSLGLGDAGELFF.